This TCR beta chain derives from a study of regulatory T cells in long-lasting Graves disease. Findings and caveats of the study: Preferential use of TRBV28, TRBJ1-2 and TRBJ2-5 was seen in persistent disease. New patients shared 750 to 1,000 public clonotypes, and persistent patients shared more, with over 2,500.

Arm-PCR of CDR3 regions and iRepertoire HTBI primers were the basis on which TCR beta libraries were built. TCRdb reanalysed the multiplex PCR reads using MiXCR and keeps one entry per CDR3 protein. This sample has some 330,000 distinct CDR3 sequences, with roughly 24% found just once. As concerns this clonotype: The antigen is unknown.

Noted time point: persistent/refractory GD, antithyroid drugs over 5 years with positive TRAb. Isolated PBMC RNA provided the starting material for the TCR library. As a group, patients came from one endocrinology department in Xi'an, China. The EDTA tubes were filled with around 9.1 milliliters of drawn peripheral blood. Trimming took 8 bases from V and 8 from J, leaving 16 bases between them. The CDR3 sequence is 13 residues long. CDR1 is SGHAT and CDR2 is FQNNGV in the germline V gene. The chain employs TRBV11-2 and TRBJ2-1; D ambiguous. Sequencing was performed on peripheral blood mononuclear cells (PBMCs), taken when the disease was refractory, from a patient treated with antithyroid drugs. The receptor comes from a woman aged 40 to 50 with Graves disease. The CDR3 nucleotides are TGTGCCAGCCGTCAGATCGGGCCCCATGAGCAGTTCTTC. This gives the protein CASRQIGPHEQFF.